This TCR beta chain was profiled in a study of T-cell reconstitution after alpha-beta-depleted transplantation in children. Study-level results: As was reported, about two months after transplant, alpha-beta T cells came from several hundred expanded graft clones. There were some patients whose high TCRbeta diversity at day 60 came from surviving recipient T cells and thymic progenitors. T cells produced anew were the main source of T-cell counts and diversity one year after transplant.

The TCRbeta library incorporated unique molecular identifiers. Via MiXCR, TCRdb re-called the PCR reads, giving one row per CDR3 protein. Here the sample spans approximately 980,000 distinct CDR3 sequences, about 26% being singletons. CDR3 length: 16 residues. V lost 5 bases and J 3 bases, leaving 17 bases between the germline ends. Germline CDR1 reads SGHVS; CDR2 reads FNYEAQ. Of note for this clonotype: Its specificity is not known.

The V and J genes are TRBV7-6 and TRBJ2-4, with D tentatively TRBD1 (5 bases). The sequence was collected from a boy younger than two who had a stem cell transplant for SCID, so the T cells may come from the graft donor. Sequencing was performed on PBMCs, mostly from graft donor cells, taken 360 days after TCRalphabeta/CD19-depleted stem cell transplant. The CDR3 protein is CASSKAGAAFKNIQYF. Written as DNA, the CDR3 is TGTGCCAGCAGCAAAGCTGGGGCAGCCTTCAAAAACATTCAGTACTTC.